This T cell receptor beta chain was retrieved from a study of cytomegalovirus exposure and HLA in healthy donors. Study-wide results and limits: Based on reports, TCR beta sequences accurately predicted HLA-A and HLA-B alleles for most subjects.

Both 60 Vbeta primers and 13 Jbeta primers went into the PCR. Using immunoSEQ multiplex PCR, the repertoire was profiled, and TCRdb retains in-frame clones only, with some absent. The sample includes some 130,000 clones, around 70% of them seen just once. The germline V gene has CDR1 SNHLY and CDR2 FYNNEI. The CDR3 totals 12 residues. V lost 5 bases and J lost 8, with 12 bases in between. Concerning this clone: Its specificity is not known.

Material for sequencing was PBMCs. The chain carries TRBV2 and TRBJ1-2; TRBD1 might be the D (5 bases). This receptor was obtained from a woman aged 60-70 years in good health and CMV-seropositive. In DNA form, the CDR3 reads TGTGCCAGCAGTTCCGCAGGGTACGGCTACACCTTC. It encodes CASSSAGYGYTF.